Given below is one TCR beta chain in context. What it recognizes is unknown. Amplification targeted TCR beta CDR3 regions from RNA transcripts. The TCR CDR3 first-round RT-PCR relied on the HTBI primer set. TCRdb fed the multiplex PCR reads into MiXCR, producing one record per CDR3 protein. Here the sample spans roughly 300,000 distinct CDR3 sequences, 15% to 20% being singletons. The data originate from a study of T cells in Graves' hyperthyroidism and ophthalmopathy. Study-level points and caveats: Ophthalmopathy, which appeared later, was predicted by the model a median 6.5 months before onset.

Germline CDR1 reads ENHRY; CDR2 reads SYGVKD. The CDR3 has 17 amino acids. Trimming shortened V by 6 bases and J by 0 bases, and 17 bases separated the two germline ends. The clonotype originates from a woman aged 50 to 60 with Graves' hyperthyroidism. The gene calls are TRBV10-3 and TRBJ1-4; perhaps TRBD1 as D (6 bases). Sequencing was done on a sample of blood. The CDR3 DNA reads as TGTGCCATCAGCGAGGGGGGCCGAGGGACAACTAATGAAAAACTGTTTTTT. Residues: CAISEGGRGTTNEKLFF.